The rows below give T cell receptor beta chains drawn from one sample of a study of beta chain features in type 1 diabetes. Assay: immunoSEQ multiplex PCR; the TCRdb copy retains only in-frame clones and omits some. The profile shows 250,000 to 300,000 clones, 14% of them singletons. The sequencing sample was made of naive CD4+ T cells from blood. The receptors derive from a man younger than 40 with type 1 diabetes. CDR3s include the opening cysteine and the closing phenylalanine or tryptophan. D genes are given only for firm matches. Only part of the rows carry a size: once, few, many, or a class if the clone is expanded.

clone_size: few; v_call: TRBV25-1; d_call: -; j_call: TRBJ2-3; cdr3_aa: CASSEIQHSTDTQYF; cdr3_nt: TGTGCCAGCAGCGAAATACAACACAGCACAGATACGCAGTATTTT
clone_size: -; v_call: TRBV5-1; d_call: TRBD2; j_call: TRBJ2-5; cdr3_aa: CASHPGGSGEETQYF; cdr3_nt: TGCGCCAGCCACCCTGGCGGGAGTGGAGAGGAGACCCAGTACTTC
clone_size: once; v_call: TRBV18; d_call: -; j_call: TRBJ1-1; cdr3_aa: CASSPRTEAFF; cdr3_nt: TGTGCCAGCTCACCCCGCACTGAAGCTTTCTTT
clone_size: once; v_call: TRBV28; d_call: -; j_call: TRBJ1-1; cdr3_aa: CASSHTWTEAFF; cdr3_nt: TGTGCCAGCAGCCATACATGGACTGAAGCTTTCTTT
clone_size: few; v_call: TRBV27; d_call: TRBD1; j_call: TRBJ1-2; cdr3_aa: CASSLSQGYGYTF; cdr3_nt: TGTGCCAGCAGTTTATCACAGGGGTATGGCTACACCTTC
clone_size: -; v_call: TRBV7-2; d_call: -; j_call: TRBJ2-7; cdr3_aa: CASSLGQITSEQYF; cdr3_nt: TGTGCCAGCAGCTTGGGACAAATAACGAGCGAGCAGTACTTC
clone_size: -; v_call: TRBV14; d_call: TRBD2; j_call: TRBJ2-4; cdr3_aa: CASSQELAGNIQYF; cdr3_nt: TGTGCCAGCAGCCAAGAACTAGCGGGAAACATTCAGTACTTC
clone_size: -; v_call: TRBV29-1; d_call: -; j_call: TRBJ2-2; cdr3_aa: CSVVFNTGELFF; cdr3_nt: TGCAGCGTTGTATTTAACACCGGGGAGCTGTTTTTT
clone_size: -; v_call: TRBV28; d_call: -; j_call: TRBJ2-6; cdr3_aa: CASSFLDRAFSGANVLTF; cdr3_nt: TGTGCCAGCAGCTTTCTTGACAGAGCCTTCTCTGGGGCCAACGTCCTGACTTTC
clone_size: few; v_call: TRBV6-6; d_call: TRBD1; j_call: TRBJ1-4; cdr3_aa: CASTGTASGEKLFF; cdr3_nt: TGTGCCAGTACCGGGACAGCCTCTGGAGAAAAACTGTTTTTT
clone_size: few; v_call: TRBV5-1; d_call: TRBD2; j_call: TRBJ2-1; cdr3_aa: CASSLNSGSNNEQFF; cdr3_nt: TGCGCCAGCAGCTTGAATAGCGGGAGTAACAATGAGCAGTTCTTC
clone_size: -; v_call: TRBV6-6; d_call: TRBD2; j_call: TRBJ2-7; cdr3_aa: CASSYLGTSGRYEQYF; cdr3_nt: TGTGCCAGCAGTTACCTCGGGACTAGCGGGCGGTACGAGCAGTACTTC
clone_size: -; v_call: TRBV5-4; d_call: -; j_call: TRBJ2-3; cdr3_aa: CASSLGDFRTTDTQYF; cdr3_nt: TGTGCCAGCAGCTTGGGGGACTTCCGAACGACAGATACGCAGTATTTT
clone_size: -; v_call: TRBV28; d_call: TRBD2; j_call: TRBJ2-4; cdr3_aa: CASRTSGRAKNIQYF; cdr3_nt: TGTGCCAGCAGAACAAGCGGGAGGGCCAAAAACATTCAGTACTTC
clone_size: few; v_call: TRBV25-1; d_call: TRBD1; j_call: TRBJ2-1; cdr3_aa: CASSDGQGWPIYNEQFF; cdr3_nt: TGTGCCAGCAGTGATGGACAGGGGTGGCCTATCTACAATGAGCAGTTCTTC
clone_size: -; v_call: TRBV9; d_call: TRBD1; j_call: TRBJ2-2; cdr3_aa: CASSSGGRAGELFF; cdr3_nt: TGTGCCAGCAGCTCAGGGGGCAGAGCCGGGGAGCTGTTTTTT
clone_size: -; v_call: TRBV11-1; d_call: -; j_call: TRBJ1-1; cdr3_aa: CASSLTTVNTEAFF; cdr3_nt: TGTGCCAGCAGCTTAACCACAGTGAACACTGAAGCTTTCTTT
clone_size: once; v_call: TRBV7-3; d_call: -; j_call: TRBJ2-3; cdr3_aa: CASSLDVGPPDTQYF; cdr3_nt: TGTGCCAGCAGCTTAGATGTGGGGCCGCCAGATACGCAGTATTTT
clone_size: few; v_call: TRBV28; d_call: TRBD2; j_call: TRBJ2-1; cdr3_aa: CASSGRLAGAYNEQFF; cdr3_nt: TGTGCCAGCAGCGGACGACTAGCGGGAGCCTACAATGAGCAGTTCTTC
clone_size: -; v_call: TRBV19; d_call: -; j_call: TRBJ2-1; cdr3_aa: CASSIRSDNEQFF; cdr3_nt: TGTGCCAGTAGTATTAGAAGCGACAATGAGCAGTTCTTC
clone_size: -; v_call: TRBV9; d_call: TRBD2; j_call: TRBJ2-1; cdr3_aa: CASSTTSGSQGEQFF; cdr3_nt: TGTGCCAGCAGCACAACTAGCGGGAGTCAGGGTGAGCAGTTCTTC
clone_size: -; v_call: TRBV11-2; d_call: -; j_call: TRBJ1-5; cdr3_aa: CASSSGISNQPQHF; cdr3_nt: TGTGCCAGCAGCTCAGGAATTAGCAATCAGCCCCAGCATTTT
clone_size: -; v_call: TRBV4-3; d_call: -; j_call: TRBJ2-4; cdr3_aa: CASSQETTGSKNIQYF; cdr3_nt: TGCGCCAGCAGCCAAGAGACCACAGGGTCGAAAAACATTCAGTACTTC
clone_size: -; v_call: TRBV9; d_call: TRBD2; j_call: TRBJ2-3; cdr3_aa: CASSTTSGTTDTQYF; cdr3_nt: TGTGCCAGCAGCACCACTAGCGGGACCACAGATACGCAGTATTTT
clone_size: -; v_call: TRBV6-1; d_call: TRBD2; j_call: TRBJ2-1; cdr3_aa: CASSDGLAGRNEQFF; cdr3_nt: TGTGCCAGCAGTGACGGACTAGCGGGACGCAATGAGCAGTTCTTC
clone_size: few; v_call: TRBV28; d_call: -; j_call: TRBJ2-2; cdr3_aa: CASSLLAGELFF; cdr3_nt: TGTGCCAGCAGTTTACTAGCGGGGGAGCTGTTTTTT
clone_size: few; v_call: TRBV5-8; d_call: -; j_call: TRBJ1-2; cdr3_aa: CASSSTGLGSYGYTF; cdr3_nt: TGTGCCAGCAGCTCCACAGGGTTAGGTAGCTATGGCTACACCTTC
clone_size: few; v_call: TRBV7-3; d_call: -; j_call: TRBJ2-2; cdr3_aa: CASSPRPMETGELFF; cdr3_nt: TGTGCCAGCAGCCCCCGGCCGATGGAGACCGGGGAGCTGTTTTTT
clone_size: -; v_call: TRBV7-9; d_call: TRBD1; j_call: TRBJ2-1; cdr3_aa: CASRLTGARNNEQFF; cdr3_nt: TGTGCCAGCAGACTTACAGGGGCCCGAAACAATGAGCAGTTCTTC
clone_size: few; v_call: TRBV7-2; d_call: TRBD2; j_call: TRBJ2-5; cdr3_aa: CASSLGLAVTQETQYF; cdr3_nt: TGTGCCAGCAGCTTGGGACTAGCGGTAACCCAAGAGACCCAGTACTTC
clone_size: -; v_call: TRBV7-9; d_call: -; j_call: TRBJ1-4; cdr3_aa: CASSSGQTTNEKLFF; cdr3_nt: TGTGCCAGCAGCTCCGGACAGACGACTAATGAAAAACTGTTTTTT
clone_size: few; v_call: TRBV28; d_call: -; j_call: TRBJ1-4; cdr3_aa: CASSLRGTTSEKLFF; cdr3_nt: TGTGCCAGCAGTTTGAGGGGGACAACGAGTGAAAAACTGTTTTTT
clone_size: -; v_call: TRBV7-2; d_call: -; j_call: TRBJ2-1; cdr3_aa: CASSSREELEQFF; cdr3_nt: TGTGCCAGCAGCTCGAGGGAGGAACTTGAGCAGTTCTTC
clone_size: few; v_call: TRBV2; d_call: -; j_call: TRBJ2-7; cdr3_aa: CASRREVVHEQYF; cdr3_nt: TGTGCCAGCAGAAGGGAGGTGGTCCACGAGCAGTACTTC
clone_size: -; v_call: TRBV18; d_call: TRBD1; j_call: TRBJ2-3; cdr3_aa: CASSYQTGQGTDTQYF; cdr3_nt: TGTGCCAGCTCTTATCAAACGGGACAGGGCACAGATACGCAGTATTTT
clone_size: -; v_call: TRBV5-4; d_call: -; j_call: TRBJ1-1; cdr3_aa: CASSPGIDSEAFF; cdr3_nt: TGTGCCAGCAGCCCCGGAATCGACAGTGAAGCTTTCTTT
clone_size: few; v_call: TRBV7-3; d_call: TRBD1; j_call: TRBJ2-3; cdr3_aa: CASSLGQEVDTQYF; cdr3_nt: TGTGCCAGCAGCTTAGGACAGGAGGTAGATACGCAGTATTTT
clone_size: -; v_call: TRBV30; d_call: -; j_call: TRBJ2-5; cdr3_aa: CAWSVLETQYF; cdr3_nt: TGTGCCTGGAGTGTCCTGGAGACCCAGTACTTC
clone_size: -; v_call: TRBV7-2; d_call: TRBD2; j_call: TRBJ2-1; cdr3_aa: CASSPTSGSYEQFF; cdr3_nt: TGTGCCAGCAGCCCGACTAGCGGGAGCTATGAGCAGTTCTTC
clone_size: few; v_call: TRBV19; d_call: TRBD2; j_call: TRBJ2-1; cdr3_aa: CASSPQREWNEQFF; cdr3_nt: TGTGCCAGTAGTCCACAGCGGGAGTGGAATGAGCAGTTCTTC
clone_size: -; v_call: TRBV5-1; d_call: -; j_call: TRBJ2-1; cdr3_aa: CASRQGAYNEQFF; cdr3_nt: TGCGCCAGCAGACAGGGAGCCTACAATGAGCAGTTCTTC
clone_size: -; v_call: TRBV28; d_call: TRBD2; j_call: TRBJ2-7; cdr3_aa: CASVEGGREQYF; cdr3_nt: TGTGCCAGCGTGGAGGGAGGGCGCGAGCAGTACTTC
clone_size: -; v_call: TRBV19; d_call: TRBD2; j_call: TRBJ2-6; cdr3_aa: CASSMTSGRAGANVLTF; cdr3_nt: TGTGCCAGTAGTATGACTAGCGGGAGAGCTGGGGCCAACGTCCTGACTTTC
clone_size: few; v_call: TRBV4-3; d_call: -; j_call: TRBJ2-1; cdr3_aa: CASRERERLAEQFF; cdr3_nt: TGCGCCAGCAGAGAACGGGAACGGTTAGCGGAGCAGTTCTTC
clone_size: few; v_call: TRBV2; d_call: -; j_call: TRBJ1-5; cdr3_aa: CASSESRQPQHF; cdr3_nt: TGTGCCAGCAGTGAGAGCCGTCAGCCCCAGCATTTT
clone_size: few; v_call: TRBV29-1; d_call: -; j_call: TRBJ2-1; cdr3_aa: CSVEDRQVGYNEQFF; cdr3_nt: TGCAGCGTTGAAGATCGGCAGGTGGGCTACAATGAGCAGTTCTTC
clone_size: -; v_call: TRBV2; d_call: -; j_call: TRBJ1-5; cdr3_aa: CASSGSLYSNQPQHF; cdr3_nt: TGTGCCAGCAGTGGGTCCCTCTACAGCAATCAGCCCCAGCATTTT
clone_size: few; v_call: TRBV15; d_call: -; j_call: TRBJ2-7; cdr3_aa: CATSSATSEQYF; cdr3_nt: TGTGCCACCAGCAGTGCGACTTCCGAGCAGTACTTC